This TCR beta chain stems from a study of preoperative IRX-2 immunotherapy in early breast cancer. The CDR3 is 13 amino acids. V lost 6 bases and J lost 5, with 13 bases in between. The germline V gene has CDR1 MDHEN and CDR2 SYDVKM. The sample's treatment: preoperative locoregional IRX-2 cytokine immunotherapy. Patients received preoperative, locoregional IRX-2 cytokine immunotherapy in a phase Ib study. Here immunoSEQ multiplex PCR was the method, and the copy in TCRdb shows in-frame clones only, minus some. The sample yields 25,000 to 30,000 clones, under 90% seen once. The TCR comes from a human donor with breast cancer. The chain carries TRBV28 and TRBJ2-5; D possibly corresponds to TRBD2 (5 bases). The sample was collected from a patient treated with IRX-2 immunotherapy. CDR3 loop: CASSLGVYETQYF. CDR3 nucleotides: TGTGCCAGCAGCCTCGGGGTGTACGAGACCCAGTACTTC.